The clone carrying this TCR beta chain was counted only a few times. Its antigen is not identified. The sample comes from a study of CD4+ T cells in melanoma. CDR3 size: 14 residues. Germline V CDR1 and CDR2: LNHDA, SQIVND (reference sequence). V was shortened by 7 bases and J by 9 bases, with 19 bases between the two germline ends. Study-level results: CD8+ T cell, macrophage and B cell function reportedly correlated with neoantigen-specific CD4+ T cells. Neoantigen-specific CD4+ T cells in melanoma reportedly had diverse differentiation states.

This table comes from immunoSEQ multiplex PCR, and its TCRdb copy is limited to in-frame clones, with some not included. The table shows about 10,000 clones, with around 65% occurring only once. This sequence was found in a human donor with melanoma. The chain joins TRBV19 to TRBJ1-3; D is ambiguous. Sequencing was performed on cells from a culture (not recorded whether cultured in vitro). CDR3 sequence: CASTSWATGGTIYF. For the CDR3, the DNA is TGTGCCAGTACCTCCTGGGCCACCGGCGGCACCATATATTTT.